The 32 T cell receptor beta chains below were found in one sample sequenced in a study of T cell responses to AZD1222 COVID-19 vaccine. Assay used: immunoSEQ multiplex PCR; TCRdb lists only in-frame clones, some missing. The sample lists around 120,000 clones; approximately 92% were seen once. The source was peripheral blood, collected on day 0 of AZD1222 vaccination. The receptors originated from an adult in good health.

The rearrangement links TRBV5-4 to TRBJ1-4; 10 bases map to TRBD1. The germline gives CDR1 SGHNT, CDR2 YYREEE (reference sequence). The V and J ends lost 3 bases and 3 bases, in that order; junction bases with no gene match: 2. The CDR3 is made up of 15 amino acids. The CDR3 nucleotides are TGTGCCAGCAGCTCCGGGACAGGGGCTAATGAAAAACTGTTTTTT. It yields the protein CASSSGTGANEKLFF. Together with reference TRBV5-4 and TRBJ1-4, the CDR3 gives the full variable domain: ETGVTQSPTHLIKTRGQQVTLRCSSQSGHNTVSWYQQALGQGPQFIFQYYREEENGRGNFPPRFSGLQFPNYSSELNVNALELDDSALYLCASSSGTGANEKLFFGSGTQLSVL.

The chain carries TRBV2 and TRBJ1-2; the D is unclear. Trimming shortened V by 7 bases and J by 4 bases, and 19 bases separated the two germline ends. CDR3 length equals 15 residues. Germline assignment: CDR1 SNHLY and CDR2 FYNNEI. The CDR3 region is CASTDTPTNIYGYTF. DNA for the CDR3: TGTGCCAGCACTGATACACCTACGAACATCTATGGCTACACCTTC.

The V gene is TRBV6-6, the J gene TRBJ2-1, with 7 bases lining up with TRBD2. The CDR3 runs 15 residues. The V and J ends lost 2 bases and 7 bases, in that order; junction bases with no gene match: 8. Germline CDR1 is MNHNY and CDR2 is SVGAGI (reference sequence). CDR3 sequence: CASSYGTGRGNEQFF. Here the CDR3 DNA reads TGTGCCAGCAGTTACGGTACGGGGCGGGGGAATGAGCAGTTCTTC.

The V gene is TRBV4-3, the J gene TRBJ2-2; 14 nucleotides match TRBD2. This CDR3 comprises 20 residues. V lost 2 bases to trimming and J lost 7 bases; unmatched junction nucleotides: 15. Germline assignment: CDR1 LGHNA and CDR2 YSLEER. CDR3 in amino acids: CASSQSLRGTSGRIGGELFF. CDR3 coding DNA: TGCGCCAGCAGCCAATCCTTAAGGGGGACTAGCGGGAGAATCGGCGGGGAGCTGTTTTTT.

The chain uses TRBV6-1 and TRBJ2-3; 7 bases align to TRBD1. The J segment lost 2 bases and the V segment lost 3 bases, leaving 8 bases of the junction unmatched. The V gene's germline CDR1 is MNHNS and CDR2 SASEGT. CDR3 size: 16 residues. The CDR3 region is CASSDLRGPNTDTQYF. The CDR3, as DNA: TGTGCCAGCAGTGACCTAAGGGGGCCTAACACAGATACGCAGTATTTT.

The V and J genes are TRBV7-2 and TRBJ1-6; possible D gene TRBD1, 6 bases. The CDR3 extends over 17 amino acids. CDR1 and CDR2 from the germline V gene are SGHTA and FQGNSA. V was shortened by 1 base and J by 10 bases, with 20 bases between the two germline ends. In DNA, the CDR3 is TGTGCCAGCAGCTTAGGACCTTCGGGGGGCGAGGGGTCACCCCTCCACTTT. As protein: CASSLGPSGGEGSPLHF.

This rearrangement joins TRBV19 to TRBJ2-1; either TRBD1 or TRBD2 may supply D (6 bases each). This CDR3 region has 16 residues. CDR1 and CDR2 from the germline V gene are LNHDA and SQIVND (reference sequence). Trimming left V 5 bases short and J 8 bases short, with 22 bases between. In nucleotides, the CDR3 is TGTGCCAGTAGTTCCCTCGGGGGCCCTCGAGGCGATGAGCAGTTCTTC. As protein: CASSSLGGPRGDEQFF.

The J gene is TRBJ1-5, the V gene TRBV2; D gene unclear. Germline V gene sequence: CDR1 SNHLY, CDR2 FYNNEI. The CDR3 spans 13 residues. Trimming shortened V by 6 bases and J by 2 bases, and 8 bases separated the two germline ends. CDR3 region: CASRGWGNQPQHF. The CDR3 region has the DNA TGTGCCAGCAGGGGATGGGGCAATCAGCCCCAGCATTTT.

Remarks on this clone: One end of the junction does not line up with germline, which may come from a read error. The chain carries TRBV7-2 and TRBJ2-1; 9 nucleotides match TRBD2. Germline CDR1 is SGHTA and CDR2 is FQGNSA. The CDR3 contains 14 residues. The CDR3 loop is CASSLATSGPYQFF. The CDR3 nucleotides are TGTGCCAGCAGTTTAGCGACTAGCGGACCGTATCAGTTCTTC. Based on the CDR3 plus reference TRBV7-2 and TRBJ2-1, the full variable domain is GAGVSQSPSNKVTEKGKDVELRCDPISGHTALYWYRQSLGQGLEFLIYFQGNSAPDKSGLPSDRFSAERTGGSVSTLTIQRTQQEDSAVYLCASSLATSGPYQFFGPGTRLTVL.

The V and J genes are TRBV7-9 and TRBJ2-7; the match to TRBD2 covers 14 bases. The germline gives CDR1 SEHNR, CDR2 FQNEAQ (reference sequence). CDR3 size: 14 residues. The V gene end was trimmed by 9 bases and the J gene end by 5 bases; junction bases not matched to a gene: 6. DNA for the CDR3: TGTGCCAGTGGCGGGACTAGCGGGAGCAACGAGCAGTACTTC. It is translated as CASGGTSGSNEQYF.

The chain couples TRBV6-7 to TRBJ1-3; 7 bases fit TRBD1. TRBV6-7 is sorted into the ORF group, with uncertain function. CDR3 size: 17 residues. Trimming removed 2 bases from V and 4 bases from J; junction bases left unmatched: 11. The DNA of the CDR3 is TGTGCCAGCAGTTACCCCTCGACAGGGAGAATCGGAAACACCATATATTTT. Translation: CASSYPSTGRIGNTIYF.

This chain uses TRBV28 with TRBJ2-1, with D perhaps given as TRBD1 or TRBD2 (5 bases each). Deletions cut 6 bases from V and 1 base from J, with 10 bases between. Germline CDR1 MDHEN, CDR2 SYDVKM. The CDR3 extends over 14 amino acids. In nucleotides, the CDR3 is TGTGCCAGCAGGGGGGTAAATTCCTACAATGAGCAGTTCTTC. It specifies CASRGVNSYNEQFF.

The rearrangement links TRBV10-1 to TRBJ2-3, with 11 positions matching TRBD2. The V gene's germline CDR1 is WNHNN and CDR2 SYGVQD (reference sequence). J was trimmed by 2 bases and V by 5 bases; bases with no gene match: 18. The CDR3 is 20 amino acids. The chain's CDR3 is CASSSENNPGLAVLTDTQYF. For the CDR3, the DNA is TGCGCCAGCAGTAGTGAAAATAATCCGGGACTAGCGGTTCTCACAGATACGCAGTATTTT.

The chain has TRBV7-9 and TRBJ2-7; D call uncertain. CDR1 and CDR2 from the germline V gene are SEHNR and FQNEAQ (reference sequence). Trimming pared 1 base from V and 2 bases from J, leaving 9 bases between. The CDR3 covers 14 residues. In DNA form, the CDR3 reads TGTGCCAGCAGCTTAGACTCTCGAGCCTACGAGCAGTACTTC. Protein: CASSLDSRAYEQYF.

The chain couples TRBV27 to TRBJ2-1; TRBD2 might be the D (6 bases). The V and J ends lost 7 bases and 0 bases respectively, with 10 bases between them. This CDR3 contains 14 residues. Germline lookup yields CDR1 MNHEY and CDR2 SMNVEV (reference sequence). The CDR3 protein is CASIAGSSYNEQFF. DNA of the CDR3: TGTGCCAGCATTGCCGGGAGCTCCTACAATGAGCAGTTCTTC.

J is TRBJ2-7 and V is TRBV30; D is uncertain. This CDR3 is 12 amino acids long. With 7 bases removed from V and 3 bases from J, the gap between germline ends came to 13 bases. Germline V gives CDR1 GTSNPN, CDR2 SVGIG (reference sequence). CDR3 coding DNA: TGTGCCTACCGAACTTTGGGCTACGAGCAGTACTTC. This codes for CAYRTLGYEQYF.

The chain uses TRBV28 and TRBJ1-1; no definite D call. Germline V gene sequence: CDR1 MDHEN, CDR2 SYDVKM. Trimming stripped 3 bases from V and 8 bases from J, with 10 bases between. CDR3 size: 12 residues. In DNA, the CDR3 is TGTGCCAGCAGTTTGTCAGGTATCGAAGCTTTCTTT. Its protein is CASSLSGIEAFF.

In this sample, this clone turned up once. The chain combines TRBV2 with TRBJ1-6; D is uncertain. There are 12 residues in the CDR3. The V end was cut by 6 bases, the J end by 13 bases, with 13 bases between. Germline lookup yields CDR1 SNHLY and CDR2 FYNNEI. The CDR3 region is CASSDYGPPLHF. CDR3 nucleotide sequence: TGTGCCAGCAGCGACTACGGGCCGCCCCTCCACTTT.

V usage is TRBV11-3 and J usage is TRBJ2-7, with TRBD1 matching over 8 bases. CDR3 length: 12 residues. Germline trimming cut 5 bases from V and 5 bases from J; bases unmatched to any gene: 2. In germline, CDR1 is SGHNT, CDR2 YENEEA. This CDR3 is CASSPTGDEQYF. CDR3 coding DNA: TGTGCCAGCAGCCCGACAGGGGACGAGCAGTACTTC.

The gene calls are TRBV5-1 and TRBJ2-5; tentatively, D is TRBD2 (6 bases). The CDR3 runs to 15 residues. Germline CDR1 and CDR2: SGHRS and YFSETQ. Trimming stripped 3 bases from V and 5 bases from J, with 17 bases between. Here the CDR3 reads CASSSGLSNGETQYF. The CDR3 region has the DNA TGCGCCAGCAGCTCGGGACTCTCGAATGGGGAGACCCAGTACTTC.

J is TRBJ2-7 and V is TRBV5-1; TRBD1 matches 9 bases. The ends lost 4 bases at V and 3 bases at J; junction bases unmatched: 5. Germline lookup yields CDR1 SGHRS and CDR2 YFSETQ. The CDR3 contains 14 residues. CDR3 coding DNA: TGCGCCAGCAGCCCGGGGACAGGGAGCTACGAGCAGTACTTC. Translated, it gives CASSPGTGSYEQYF.

The rearrangement uses TRBV7-2 and TRBJ2-6, with D possibly matching TRBD2 (6 bases). The CDR3 extends over 16 amino acids. V dropped 6 bases and J dropped 0 bases, with 12 bases sitting between them. Per the germline V gene, CDR1 is SGHTA and CDR2 is FQGNSA. The CDR3, as DNA: TGTGCCAGCAGATTTAGCGGCCGCTCTGGGGCCAACGTCCTGACTTTC. Protein: CASRFSGRSGANVLTF.

The gene calls are TRBV28 and TRBJ1-2; D might be TRBD1 (5 bases). V was cut by 2 bases and J by 0 bases, with 16 bases left in between. CDR1 MDHEN and CDR2 SYDVKM come from the germline V gene. CDR3 length: 17 amino acids. Here the CDR3 reads CASSLPTKGPPNYGYTF. CDR3 nucleotides: TGTGCCAGCAGTTTACCGACGAAGGGGCCCCCTAACTATGGCTACACCTTC.

The chain recombines TRBV6-5 with TRBJ2-7; D possibly corresponds to TRBD1 (7 bases). The CDR3 is 13 amino acids. The germline gives CDR1 MNHEY, CDR2 SVGAGI. Trimming pared 5 bases from V and 7 bases from J, leaving 15 bases between. CDR3 loop: CASSTSQGREQYF. The CDR3 nucleotides are TGTGCCAGCAGTACCTCACAGGGGAGGGAGCAGTACTTC.

This chain links TRBV15 with TRBJ2-7; D remains unclear. The CDR3 is made up of 15 amino acids. V lost 2 bases and J lost 3, with 14 bases in between. Germline CDR1 reads LNHNV; CDR2 reads YYDKDF (reference sequence). In DNA form, the CDR3 reads TGTGCCACCAGCAGAAAGGGCGGTATGTTCTACGAGCAGTACTTC. Its protein is CATSRKGGMFYEQYF.

This chain uses TRBV3-1 (or the pseudogene TRBV3-2) with TRBJ2-3; 7 bases map to TRBD1. Germline loops: CDR1 LGHDT, CDR2 YNNKEL (reference sequence). This CDR3 has 15 residues. V trimming: 4 bases; J trimming: 2 bases; junction bases outside the gene matches: 6. The CDR3 region has the DNA TGTGCCAGCAGCCCGAGACAGGGAACCACAGATACGCAGTATTTT. It specifies CASSPRQGTTDTQYF.

The chain combines TRBV9 with TRBJ1-2; D is unresolved. CDR1 is SGDLS and CDR2 is YYNGEE in the germline V gene. Trimming removed 4 bases at V and 4 bases at J, with 11 bases between. CDR3 length equals 13 residues. The CDR3 DNA reads TGTGCCAGCAGCCCCACAGACGGCTATGGCTACACCTTC. Translation: CASSPTDGYGYTF.

V is TRBV27 and J is TRBJ1-5, with TRBD1 identical over 7 bases. The CDR3 sequence is 17 residues long. The trim removed 5 bases at V and 0 bases at J, leaving 10 bases unmatched. Looked up from germline, CDR1 is MNHEY and CDR2 is SMNVEV (reference sequence). The CDR3, as DNA: TGTGCCAGCAGTCCCCGTAGACAGGGAGATAGCAATCAGCCCCAGCATTTT. Amino acid sequence: CASSPRRQGDSNQPQHF.

The CDR3 protein is CASSSSEDGTDTQYF. In DNA, the CDR3 is TGTGCCAGCAGTTCCTCGGAAGACGGCACAGATACGCAGTATTTT. This chain joins TRBV6-5 and TRBJ2-3, with D uncertain. V dropped 4 bases and J dropped 1 base, with 12 bases sitting between them. This CDR3 comprises 15 residues. Germline CDR1 and CDR2: MNHEY and SVGAGI.

The chain links TRBV21-1 to TRBJ1-5. TRBV21-1 is classified as a pseudogene. This CDR3 contains 17 residues. CDR3 in amino acids: CASSPKLAAFSNQPQHF. Here the CDR3 DNA reads TGTGCCAGCAGTCCTAAGTTGGCGGCGTTTAGCAATCAGCCCCAGCATTTT.

The chain carries TRBV5-1 and TRBJ1-5; perhaps TRBD1 as D (6 bases). CDR3 size: 15 residues. V lost 7 bases and J lost 3, with 17 bases in between. CDR1 and CDR2 (germline): SGHRS, YFSETQ. CDR3 sequence reads: CASGINRVDNQPQHF. The CDR3 DNA sequence: TGCGCCAGCGGAATTAACAGGGTTGACAATCAGCCCCAGCATTTT. The full variable domain, rest sourced from reference TRBV5-1 and TRBJ1-5, is KAGVTQTPRYLIKTRGQQVTLSCSPISGHRSVSWYQQTPGQGLQFLFEYFSETQRNKGNFPGRFSGRQFSNSRSEMNVSTLELGDSALYLCASGINRVDNQPQHFGDGTRLSIL.

This clone has a handful of counts. Other nucleotide sequences from this sample produce the same CDR3. The CDR3 reads CASSIGPARSNEQFF. The DNA for the CDR3 is TGTGCCAGCAGCATAGGACCCGCGAGGTCCAATGAGCAGTTCTTC. The chain links TRBV7-9 to TRBJ2-1; no reliable D call. Germline assignment: CDR1 SEHNR and CDR2 FQNEAQ (reference sequence). CDR3 length: 15 residues. The ends were cut back, 5 bases at V and 6 bases at J, with 17 bases in the middle. The whole variable domain, filled in from reference TRBV7-9 and TRBJ2-1, reads DTGVSQNPRHKITKRGQNVTFRCDPISEHNRLYWYRQTLGQGPEFLTYFQNEAQLEKSRLLSDRFSAERPKGSFSTLEIQRTEQGDSAMYLCASSIGPARSNEQFFGPGTRLTVL.